This TCR beta chain comes out of a study of blood T cell repertoires in COVID-19. Across the study: Researchers got acute and convalescent COVID-19 samples from the United States, Italy and Spain.

TCRdb keeps only in-frame clones here, not all; method: immunoSEQ multiplex PCR. Counted here are roughly 100,000 clones, 86% occurring once; the ten biggest clones make up over 15%. This CDR3 has 12 amino acids. Deletions cut 4 bases from V and 1 base from J, with 5 bases between. The germline V gene encodes CDR1 LGHDT and CDR2 YNNKEL (reference sequence). The sequence derives from an elderly woman with acute or convalescent COVID-19. The sequenced sample was peripheral blood. The chain joins TRBV3-1 (or the pseudogene TRBV3-2) to TRBJ2-7; unclear D gene. This CDR3 reads CASSRLSYEQYF. CDR3 sequence (DNA): TGTGCCAGCAGCCGTCTATCCTACGAGCAGTACTTC.